This T cell receptor (beta chain) emerged from a study of T cell responses to AZD1222 COVID-19 vaccine. General observations from the study: Clonal diversity may have been underestimated, and the donors were mostly white British, with more females than males.

Notes on this clone: Its antigen is unidentified.

V dropped 1 base and J dropped 3; count of bases not matched to a gene: 6. Germline values: CDR1 SGHVS, CDR2 FNYEAQ. This CDR3 is 16 amino acids long. Sequenced by immunoSEQ multiplex PCR; TCRdb stores in-frame clones only, minus some. The sample includes 150,000 to 200,000 clones, roughly 92% of them seen just once. Here the sequenced sample was peripheral blood, taken on day 0 of AZD1222 vaccination. This clonotype originated in an adult in good health. The chain carries TRBV7-6 and TRBJ1-1; 9 nucleotides match TRBD1. This chain's CDR3 is CASSLGTGVDDTEAFF. The CDR3 nucleotides read TGTGCCAGCAGCTTAGGGACAGGGGTTGATGACACTGAAGCTTTCTTT.